This TCR beta chain came from a study of Graves' ophthalmopathy and Graves' hyperthyroidism. Regarding the study as a whole: Blood was where most expanded thyroid clonotypes above 0.001 frequency also turned up. Ophthalmopathy progression predictions by the model showed 72% to 80% specificity and approximately 71% sensitivity.

No donor had other autoimmune disease, uncontrolled infection, pregnancy or lactation. Reliance was placed on clinical symptoms, serum thyroxine, TRAb, thyroid ultrasound and orbital computed tomography for diagnosis. Points on this clonotype: The antigen is unknown.

Amplified material comprised TCR beta CDR3 regions derived from RNA transcripts. Second-round multiplex PCR came after a first-round RT-PCR that employed HTBI primers. TCRdb recomputed calls from the multiplex PCR reads with MiXCR, one row per CDR3 protein. The sample lists some 200,000 distinct CDR3 sequences; around 28% were seen once. Germline V gene sequence: CDR1 MNHEY, CDR2 SVGEGT. The ends lost 7 bases at V and 1 base at J; junction bases unmatched: 6. This CDR3 spans 14 amino acids. This clonotype was sampled from a man aged 50 or older with Graves' ophthalmopathy. The V gene is TRBV6-2 or TRBV6-3, the J gene TRBJ2-7; 8 bases agree with TRBD2. The sequencing sample was made of peripheral blood. CDR3 residues: CASTSGLASYEQYF. In DNA, the CDR3 is TGTGCCAGCACCTCCGGACTAGCTTCCTACGAGCAGTACTTC.